This T cell receptor (beta chain) emerged from a study of early T cells in non-severe SARS-CoV-2 infection. Study results and caveats: Matching with VDJdb favored anti-spike CD8 responses (missing private and CD4 specificities).

This clonotype was counted between two and nine times. No antigen is known for it. The TCR library protocol attached unique molecular identifiers to the individual cDNA molecules. TCRdb reanalysed the 5' RACE reads using MiXCR and keeps one entry per CDR3 protein. The sample contains roughly 72,000 distinct CDR3 sequences, 9.5% to 15% of which appear only once. This receptor was obtained from an adult who was a healthcare worker with PCR-confirmed SARS-CoV-2 infection or an uninfected control (not recorded which). The sequenced sample was whole blood, obtained at baseline.

The CDR3 spells CASSHPGTALSYGYTF. CDR3 DNA: TGCGCCAGCAGCCACCCCGGGACAGCGCTTTCTTATGGCTACACCTTC. The V gene is TRBV4-1, the J gene TRBJ1-2, with 7 bases matching TRBD1. CDR1 is MGHRA, CDR2 YSYEKL, per germline. CDR3 length: 16 residues. The V segment lost 3 bases and the J segment 5 bases; nucleotides outside the gene matches: 12.